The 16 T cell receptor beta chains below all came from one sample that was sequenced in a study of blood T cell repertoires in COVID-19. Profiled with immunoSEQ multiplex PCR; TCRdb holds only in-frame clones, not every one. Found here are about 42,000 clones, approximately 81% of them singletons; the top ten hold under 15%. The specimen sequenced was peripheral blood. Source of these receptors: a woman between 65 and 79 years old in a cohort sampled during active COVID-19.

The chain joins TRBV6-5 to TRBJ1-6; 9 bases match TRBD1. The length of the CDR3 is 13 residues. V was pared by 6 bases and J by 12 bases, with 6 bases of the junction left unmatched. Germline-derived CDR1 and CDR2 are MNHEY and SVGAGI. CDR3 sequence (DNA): TGTGCCAGCAGGGGACAGGGCTGGGGACCCCTCCACTTT. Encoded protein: CASRGQGWGPLHF.

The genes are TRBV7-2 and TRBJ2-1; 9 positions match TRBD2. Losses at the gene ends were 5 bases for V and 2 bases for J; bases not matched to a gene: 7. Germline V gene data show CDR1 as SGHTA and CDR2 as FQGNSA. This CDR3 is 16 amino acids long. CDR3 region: CASSPGSGGPYNEQFF. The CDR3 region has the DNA TGTGCCAGCAGCCCCGGGAGCGGGGGGCCCTACAATGAGCAGTTCTTC. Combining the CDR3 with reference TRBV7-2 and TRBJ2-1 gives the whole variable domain GAGVSQSPSNKVTEKGKDVELRCDPISGHTALYWYRQSLGQGLEFLIYFQGNSAPDKSGLPSDRFSAERTGGSVSTLTIQRTQQEDSAVYLCASSPGSGGPYNEQFFGPGTRLTVL.

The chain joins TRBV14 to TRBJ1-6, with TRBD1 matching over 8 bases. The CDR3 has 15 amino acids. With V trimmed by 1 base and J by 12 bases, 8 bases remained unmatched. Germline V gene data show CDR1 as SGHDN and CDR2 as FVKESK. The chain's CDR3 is CASSQATGGSEPLHF. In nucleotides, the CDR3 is TGTGCCAGCAGCCAAGCCACAGGGGGGAGCGAACCCCTCCACTTT. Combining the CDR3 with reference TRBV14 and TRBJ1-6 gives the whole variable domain EAGVTQFPSHSVIEKGQTVTLRCDPISGHDNLYWYRRVMGKEIKFLLHFVKESKQDESGMPNNRFLAERTGGTYSTLKVQPAELEDSGVYFCASSQATGGSEPLHFGNGTRLTVT.

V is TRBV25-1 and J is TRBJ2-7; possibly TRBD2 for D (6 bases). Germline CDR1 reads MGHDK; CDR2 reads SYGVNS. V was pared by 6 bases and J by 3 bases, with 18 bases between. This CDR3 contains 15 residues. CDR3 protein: CASSDNSGANYEQYF. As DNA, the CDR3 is TGTGCCAGCAGCGATAATAGCGGAGCCAACTACGAGCAGTACTTC.

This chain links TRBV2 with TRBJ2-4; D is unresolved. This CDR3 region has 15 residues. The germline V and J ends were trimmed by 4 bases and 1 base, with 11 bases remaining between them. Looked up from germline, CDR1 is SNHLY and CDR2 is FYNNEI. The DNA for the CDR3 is TGTGCCAGCAGTGGAGCATCCGTCGCCAAAAACATTCAGTACTTC. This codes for CASSGASVAKNIQYF.

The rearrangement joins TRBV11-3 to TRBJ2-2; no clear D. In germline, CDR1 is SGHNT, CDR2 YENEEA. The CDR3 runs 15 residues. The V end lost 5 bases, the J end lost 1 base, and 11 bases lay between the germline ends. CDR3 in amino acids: CASSPGSLNTGELFF. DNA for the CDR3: TGTGCCAGCAGCCCCGGGTCCTTGAACACCGGGGAGCTGTTTTTT.

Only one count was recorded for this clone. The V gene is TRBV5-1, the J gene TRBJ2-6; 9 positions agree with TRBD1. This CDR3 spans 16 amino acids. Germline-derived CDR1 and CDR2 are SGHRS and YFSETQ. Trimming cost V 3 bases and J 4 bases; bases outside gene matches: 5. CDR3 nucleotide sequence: TGCGCCAGCAGCTCTACAGGGGGCGAAGGGGCCAACGTCCTGACTTTC. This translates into CASSSTGGEGANVLTF. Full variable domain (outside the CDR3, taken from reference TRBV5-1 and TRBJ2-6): KAGVTQTPRYLIKTRGQQVTLSCSPISGHRSVSWYQQTPGQGLQFLFEYFSETQRNKGNFPGRFSGRQFSNSRSEMNVSTLELGDSALYLCASSSTGGEGANVLTFGAGSRLTVL.

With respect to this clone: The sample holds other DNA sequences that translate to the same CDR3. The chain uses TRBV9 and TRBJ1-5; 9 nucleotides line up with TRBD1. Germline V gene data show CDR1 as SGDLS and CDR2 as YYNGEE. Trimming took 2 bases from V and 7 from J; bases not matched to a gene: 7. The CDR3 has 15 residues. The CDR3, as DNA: TGTGCCAGCAGCGTCTCCGGGACAGGGTTGCAGCCCCAGCATTTT. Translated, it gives CASSVSGTGLQPQHF.

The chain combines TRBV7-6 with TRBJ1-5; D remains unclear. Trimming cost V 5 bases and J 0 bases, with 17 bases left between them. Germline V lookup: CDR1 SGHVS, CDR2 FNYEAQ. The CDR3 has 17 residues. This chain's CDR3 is CASSLNGGGYSNQPQHF. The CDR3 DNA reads TGTGCCAGCAGCCTAAACGGCGGAGGGTATAGCAATCAGCCCCAGCATTTT.

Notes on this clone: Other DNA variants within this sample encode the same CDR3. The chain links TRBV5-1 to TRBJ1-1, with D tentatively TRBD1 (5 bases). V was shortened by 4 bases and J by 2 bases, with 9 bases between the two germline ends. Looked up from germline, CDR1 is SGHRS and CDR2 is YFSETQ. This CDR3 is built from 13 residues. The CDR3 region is CASSPTGNTEAFF. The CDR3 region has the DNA TGCGCCAGCAGCCCAACAGGAAACACTGAAGCTTTCTTT.

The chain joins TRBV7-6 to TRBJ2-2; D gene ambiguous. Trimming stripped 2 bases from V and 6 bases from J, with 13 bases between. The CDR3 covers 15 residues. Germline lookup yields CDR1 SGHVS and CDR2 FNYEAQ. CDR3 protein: CASSLFPFFSGELFF. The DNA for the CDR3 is TGTGCCAGCAGCTTATTCCCTTTTTTCTCCGGGGAGCTGTTTTTT.

CDR3 sequence: CASSGVQIRTGNTIYF. The DNA for the CDR3 is TGTGCCAGCTCCGGGGTACAGATACGCACTGGAAACACCATATATTTT. The chain employs TRBV18 and TRBJ1-3, with unresolved D. Trimming removed 6 bases from V and 2 bases from J, with 17 bases in between. Germline V gives CDR1 KGHSH, CDR2 LQKENI. This CDR3 spans 16 amino acids.

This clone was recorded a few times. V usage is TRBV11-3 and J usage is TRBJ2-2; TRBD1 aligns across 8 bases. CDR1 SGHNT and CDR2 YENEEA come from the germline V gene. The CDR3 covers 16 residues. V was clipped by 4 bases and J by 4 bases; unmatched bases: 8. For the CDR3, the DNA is TGTGCCAGCAGCTCATTGACAGGGGTCGGCACCGGGGAGCTGTTTTTT. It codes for CASSSLTGVGTGELFF.

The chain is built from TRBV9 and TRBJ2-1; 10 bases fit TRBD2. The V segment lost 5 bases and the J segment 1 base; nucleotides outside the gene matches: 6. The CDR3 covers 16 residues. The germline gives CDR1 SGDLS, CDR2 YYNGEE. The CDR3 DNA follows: TGTGCCAGCAGAAAAGGACTAGCGGATTCCTACAATGAGCAGTTCTTC. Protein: CASRKGLADSYNEQFF.

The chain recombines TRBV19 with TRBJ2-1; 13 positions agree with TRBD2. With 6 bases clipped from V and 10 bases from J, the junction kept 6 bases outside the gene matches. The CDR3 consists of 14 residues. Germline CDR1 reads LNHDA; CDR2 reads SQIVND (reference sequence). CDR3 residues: CASSRTSGSGEQFF. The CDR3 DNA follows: TGTGCCAGTAGCCGGACTAGCGGGAGCGGGGAGCAGTTCTTC.

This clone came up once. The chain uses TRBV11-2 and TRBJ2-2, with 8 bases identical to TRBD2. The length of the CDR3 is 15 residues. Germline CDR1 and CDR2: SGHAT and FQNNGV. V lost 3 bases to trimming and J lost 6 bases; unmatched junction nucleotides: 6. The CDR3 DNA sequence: TGTGCCAGCAGCTTCCTCGGGAGGGAGCCCGGGGAGCTGTTTTTT. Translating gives CASSFLGREPGELFF.